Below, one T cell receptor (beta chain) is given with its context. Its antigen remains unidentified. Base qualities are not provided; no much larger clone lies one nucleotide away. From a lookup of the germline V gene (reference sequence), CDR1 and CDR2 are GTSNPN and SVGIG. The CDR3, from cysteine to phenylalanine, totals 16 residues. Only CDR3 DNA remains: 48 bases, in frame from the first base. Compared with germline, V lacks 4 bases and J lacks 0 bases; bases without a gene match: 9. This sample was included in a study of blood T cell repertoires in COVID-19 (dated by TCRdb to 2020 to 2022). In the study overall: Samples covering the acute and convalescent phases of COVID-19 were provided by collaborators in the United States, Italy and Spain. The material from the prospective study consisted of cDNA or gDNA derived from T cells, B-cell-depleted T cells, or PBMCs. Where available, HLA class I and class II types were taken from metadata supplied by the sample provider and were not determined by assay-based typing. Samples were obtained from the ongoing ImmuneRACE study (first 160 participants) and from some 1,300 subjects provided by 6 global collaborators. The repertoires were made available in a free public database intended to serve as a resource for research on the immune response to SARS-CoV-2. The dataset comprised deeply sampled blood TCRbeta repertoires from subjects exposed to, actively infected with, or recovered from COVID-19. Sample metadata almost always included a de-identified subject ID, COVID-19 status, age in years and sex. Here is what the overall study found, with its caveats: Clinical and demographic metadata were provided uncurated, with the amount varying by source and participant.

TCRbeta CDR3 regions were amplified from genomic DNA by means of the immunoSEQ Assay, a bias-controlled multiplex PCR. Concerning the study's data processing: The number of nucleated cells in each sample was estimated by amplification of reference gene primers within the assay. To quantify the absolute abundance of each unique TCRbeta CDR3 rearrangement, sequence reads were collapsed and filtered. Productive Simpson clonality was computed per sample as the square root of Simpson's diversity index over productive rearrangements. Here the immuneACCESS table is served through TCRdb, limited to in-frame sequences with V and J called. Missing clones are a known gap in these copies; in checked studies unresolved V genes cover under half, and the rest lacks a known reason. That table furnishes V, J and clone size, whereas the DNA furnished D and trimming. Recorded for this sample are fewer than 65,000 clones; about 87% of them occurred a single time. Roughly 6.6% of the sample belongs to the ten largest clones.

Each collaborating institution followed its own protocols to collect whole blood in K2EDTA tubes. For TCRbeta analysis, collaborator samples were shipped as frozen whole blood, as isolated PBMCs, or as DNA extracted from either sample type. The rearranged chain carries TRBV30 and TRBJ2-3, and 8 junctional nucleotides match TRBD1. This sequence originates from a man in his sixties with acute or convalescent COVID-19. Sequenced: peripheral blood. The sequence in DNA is TGTGCCTGGACAACCTGGACAGGGACTAGCACAGATACGCAGTATTTT. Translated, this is CAWTTWTGTSTDTQYF.